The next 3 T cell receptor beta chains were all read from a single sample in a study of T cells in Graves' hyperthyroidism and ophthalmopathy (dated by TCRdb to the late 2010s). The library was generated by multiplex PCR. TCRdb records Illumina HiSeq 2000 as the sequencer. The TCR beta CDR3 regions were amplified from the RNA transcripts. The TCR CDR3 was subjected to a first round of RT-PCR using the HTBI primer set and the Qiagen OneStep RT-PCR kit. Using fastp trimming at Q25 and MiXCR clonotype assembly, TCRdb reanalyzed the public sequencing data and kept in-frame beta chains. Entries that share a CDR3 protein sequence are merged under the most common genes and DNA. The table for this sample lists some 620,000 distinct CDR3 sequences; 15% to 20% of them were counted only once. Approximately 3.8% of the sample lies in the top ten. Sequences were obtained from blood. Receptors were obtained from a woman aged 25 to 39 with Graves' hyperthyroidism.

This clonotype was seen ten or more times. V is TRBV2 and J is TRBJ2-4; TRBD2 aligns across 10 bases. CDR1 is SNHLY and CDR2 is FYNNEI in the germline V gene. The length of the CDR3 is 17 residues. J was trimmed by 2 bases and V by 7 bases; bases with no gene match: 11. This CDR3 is CASTGLAEKGSKNIQYF. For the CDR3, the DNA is TGTGCCAGCACCGGACTAGCGGAAAAGGGATCCAAAAACATTCAGTACTTC. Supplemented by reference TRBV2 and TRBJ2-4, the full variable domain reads EPEVTQTPSHQVTQMGQEVILRCVPISNHLYFYWYRQILGQKVEFLVSFYNNEISEKSEIFDDQFSVERPDGSNFTLKIRSTKLEDSAMYFCASTGLAEKGSKNIQYFGAGTRLSVL.

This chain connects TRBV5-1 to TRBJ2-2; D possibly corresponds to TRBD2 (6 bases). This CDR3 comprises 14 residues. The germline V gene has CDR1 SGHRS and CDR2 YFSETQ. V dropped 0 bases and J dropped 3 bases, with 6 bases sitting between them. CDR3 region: CASSLGEDTGELFF. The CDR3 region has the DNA TGCGCCAGCAGCTTGGGGGAGGACACCGGGGAGCTGTTTTTT. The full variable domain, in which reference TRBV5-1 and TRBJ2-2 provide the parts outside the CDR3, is KAGVTQTPRYLIKTRGQQVTLSCSPISGHRSVSWYQQTPGQGLQFLFEYFSETQRNKGNFPGRFSGRQFSNSRSEMNVSTLELGDSALYLCASSLGEDTGELFFGEGSRLTVL.

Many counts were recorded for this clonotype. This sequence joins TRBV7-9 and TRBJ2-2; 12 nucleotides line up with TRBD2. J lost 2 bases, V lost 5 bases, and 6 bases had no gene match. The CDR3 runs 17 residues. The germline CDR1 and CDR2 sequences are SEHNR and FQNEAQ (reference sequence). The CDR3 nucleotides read TGTGCCAGCAGCGAGAGACTAGCGGGAGTTAACACCGGGGAGCTGTTTTTT. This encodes CASSERLAGVNTGELFF.